These 21 T cell receptor beta chains were all obtained from the same sample, sequenced in a study of blood T cell repertoires in COVID-19. Only in-frame clones appear in the TCRdb table, and some are missing; sequencing was by immunoSEQ multiplex PCR. Of roughly 150,000 clones in the sample, 80% to 90% were seen once. Sequenced sample: peripheral blood. The source of these receptors is a woman in her forties or fifties with acute or convalescent COVID-19.

This chain connects TRBV19 to TRBJ1-2; a possible D gene is TRBD1 (5 bases). The CDR3 loop spans 13 amino acids. V gave up 3 bases and J gave up 6 bases, with 11 bases separating them. Per the germline V gene, CDR1 is LNHDA and CDR2 is SQIVND (reference sequence). The CDR3 spells CASSIAGWNGYTF. The DNA of the CDR3 is TGTGCCAGTAGTATCGCAGGGTGGAATGGCTACACCTTC.

The rearrangement uses TRBV11-3 and TRBJ1-5, with TRBD1 as a possible D gene (6 bases). Trimming pared 5 bases from V and 1 base from J, leaving 24 bases between. Germline loops: CDR1 SGHNT, CDR2 YENEEA. The CDR3 consists of 19 residues. CDR3: CASSPPRDNQPASNQPQHF. The CDR3 DNA reads TGTGCCAGCAGCCCCCCCCGGGACAACCAACCCGCGAGCAATCAGCCCCAGCATTTT.

This clone has a single count. This chain links TRBV5-1 with TRBJ1-2; maybe TRBD1 (6 bases). Deletions cut 4 bases from V and 4 bases from J, with 11 bases between. Germline V gene sequence: CDR1 SGHRS, CDR2 YFSETQ. CDR3 length: 13 residues. The DNA of the CDR3 is TGCGCCAGCAGCACAGGGATTGGCTATGGCTACACCTTC. As protein: CASSTGIGYGYTF.

This chain joins TRBV3-1 (or the pseudogene TRBV3-2) and TRBJ2-7, with a possible D match to TRBD2 (5 bases). CDR3 length equals 14 residues. V was clipped by 4 bases and J by 7 bases, with 17 bases between them. Germline loops: CDR1 LGHDT, CDR2 YNNKEL (reference sequence). In DNA, the CDR3 is TGTGCCAGCAGCCCCAGTACGGGATCCGGGGAGCAGTACTTC. Protein: CASSPSTGSGEQYF.

The genes are TRBV15 and TRBJ2-5, with a tentative D call TRBD1 (6 bases). This CDR3 is 16 amino acids long. CDR1 is LNHNV and CDR2 is YYDKDF in the germline V gene (reference sequence). V gave up 2 bases and J gave up 2 bases, with 15 bases separating them. The DNA of the CDR3 is TGTGCCACCAGCAGATCGCTCCAGGACAGACAAGAGACCCAGTACTTC. Translated: CATSRSLQDRQETQYF.

This clone is a singleton in its sample. The rearrangement joins TRBV11-1 to TRBJ2-3; TRBD2 matches 12 bases. Losses at the gene ends were 1 base for V and 5 bases for J; bases not matched to a gene: 1. Per germline, CDR1 SGHAT and CDR2 FQDESV (reference sequence). CDR3 length equals 15 residues. The CDR3 region has the DNA TGTGCCAGCAGCTTAGAACTAGCGGGAGGAGATACGCAGTATTTT. As protein: CASSLELAGGDTQYF. Combining the CDR3 with reference TRBV11-1 and TRBJ2-3 gives the whole variable domain EAEVAQSPRYKITEKSQAVAFWCDPISGHATLYWYRQILGQGPELLVQFQDESVVDDSQLPKDRFSAERLKGVDSTLKIQPAELGDSAMYLCASSLELAGGDTQYFGPGTRLTVL.

The chain is built from TRBV6-2 or TRBV6-3 and TRBJ1-2; TRBD1 matches at 7 bases. V was pared by 2 bases and J by 11 bases, with 8 bases of the junction left unmatched. The length of the CDR3 is 13 residues. In germline, CDR1 is MNHEY, CDR2 SVGEGT. The CDR3 region is CASSYVRQGGYTF. CDR3 nucleotide sequence: TGTGCCAGCAGTTACGTCCGACAGGGAGGTTACACCTTC.

The chain links TRBV20-1 to TRBJ1-2; D uncertain. The germline V and J ends were trimmed by 4 bases and 8 bases, with 11 bases remaining between them. The CDR3 has 11 residues. The germline CDR1 and CDR2 sequences are DFQATT and SNEGSKA (reference sequence). CDR3 DNA sequence: TGCAGTGCTAATGGGTCGCGGGGCTACACCTTC. It encodes CSANGSRGYTF.

The chain employs TRBV5-1 and TRBJ2-1; 12 positions agree with TRBD2. Germline values: CDR1 SGHRS, CDR2 YFSETQ. V was pared by 4 bases and J by 7 bases, with 12 bases of the junction left unmatched. The CDR3 sequence is 17 residues long. Here the CDR3 reads CASSLTPTSGRGNEQFF. CDR3 DNA: TGCGCCAGCAGCCTTACGCCGACTAGCGGGAGAGGTAATGAGCAGTTCTTC.

This chain links TRBV29-1 with TRBJ2-5; TRBD1 matches 9 bases. This CDR3 is 15 amino acids long. V lost 7 bases to trimming and J lost 4 bases; unmatched junction nucleotides: 13. Germline V CDR1 and CDR2: SQVTM, ANQGSEA. CDR3 loop: CSARGPGQGRETQYF. CDR3 in DNA: TGCAGCGCCCGCGGTCCGGGACAGGGTCGAGAGACCCAGTACTTC.

The rearrangement links TRBV28 to TRBJ2-7; a possible D gene is TRBD2 (5 bases). CDR3 length: 15 residues. Looked up from germline, CDR1 is MDHEN and CDR2 is SYDVKM. V lost 2 bases and J 2 bases, leaving 13 bases between the germline ends. CDR3 DNA: TGTGCCAGCAGTTTAACGGGAAATTCCCCCTACGAGCAGTACTTC. Translation: CASSLTGNSPYEQYF.

The chain couples TRBV7-9 to TRBJ2-7; 9 bases are a match to TRBD1. The CDR3 totals 15 residues. The germline V gene encodes CDR1 SEHNR and CDR2 FQNEAQ (reference sequence). V shed 2 bases and J 7 bases; nucleotides not matched to a gene: 9. The CDR3 protein is CASSLTSQGAPEQYF. The CDR3 region has the DNA TGTGCCAGCAGCTTAACATCACAGGGGGCGCCTGAGCAGTACTTC.

The chain employs TRBV19 and TRBJ2-3; a possible D gene is TRBD1 (6 bases). V was clipped by 0 bases and J by 2 bases, with 9 bases between them. The CDR3 is 15 amino acids. Germline assignment: CDR1 LNHDA and CDR2 SQIVND (reference sequence). The CDR3 DNA reads as TGTGCCAGTAGTATAGATTGGACAGACACAGATACGCAGTATTTT. Translated: CASSIDWTDTDTQYF.

The rearrangement joins TRBV5-5 to TRBJ2-3, with D tentatively TRBD2 (7 bases). The CDR3 has 12 residues. Germline values: CDR1 SGHKS, CDR2 YYEKEE (reference sequence). Trimming stripped 3 bases from V and 14 bases from J, with 16 bases between. This CDR3 reads CASSWQGRVAYF. The CDR3 bases are TGTGCCAGCAGCTGGCAGGGGAGGGTCGCGTATTTT. Supplemented by reference TRBV5-5 and TRBJ2-3, the full variable domain reads DAGVTQSPTHLIKTRGQQVTLRCSPISGHKSVSWYQQVLGQGPQFIFQYYEKEERGRGNFPDRFSARQFPNYSSELNVNALLLGDSALYLCASSWQGRVAYFGPGTRLTVL.

This clone was recorded a few times. The V call is TRBV7-8, the J call TRBJ2-5; D is unresolved. This CDR3 is 15 amino acids long. Trimming pared 1 base from V and 5 bases from J, leaving 14 bases between. Germline assignment: CDR1 SGHVS and CDR2 FQNEAQ. The CDR3 nucleotides read TGTGCCAGCAGCTTAGGGCAGGCTATGCAGGAGACCCAGTACTTC. It specifies CASSLGQAMQETQYF.

The rearrangement links TRBV6-5 to TRBJ2-7; 10 positions agree with TRBD1. Germline trimming cut 6 bases from V and 2 bases from J; bases unmatched to any gene: 7. The CDR3 spans 15 residues. Looked up from germline, CDR1 is MNHEY and CDR2 is SVGAGI. The CDR3 sequence: CASRARGQGAYEQYF. CDR3 DNA sequence: TGTGCCAGCAGGGCTAGAGGACAGGGGGCCTACGAGCAGTACTTC.

In its sample, this clone was seen a few times. V is TRBV7-2 and J is TRBJ1-2; perhaps TRBD1 as D (5 bases). The CDR3 length is 13 residues. The V and J ends lost 0 bases and 8 bases respectively, with 10 bases between them. Germline V gene sequence: CDR1 SGHTA, CDR2 FQGNSA. The CDR3 reads CASSLAVGEGYTF. The CDR3 coding sequence is TGTGCCAGCAGCTTAGCCGTAGGGGAAGGCTACACCTTC.

The gene calls are TRBV3-1 (or the pseudogene TRBV3-2) and TRBJ1-3; D is ambiguous. CDR1 is LGHDT and CDR2 is YNNKEL in the germline V gene (reference sequence). V was cut by 4 bases and J by 3 bases, with 16 bases left in between. The CDR3 length is 16 residues. CDR3: CASSRSNRVGGNTIYF. CDR3 nucleotide sequence: TGTGCCAGCAGCCGCTCAAACCGGGTGGGTGGAAACACCATATATTTT.

The chain combines TRBV5-6 with TRBJ1-6; 8 positions match TRBD1. With V trimmed by 4 bases and J by 10 bases, 7 bases remained unmatched. CDR3 length: 14 amino acids. Germline values: CDR1 SGHDT, CDR2 YYEEEE. CDR3 coding DNA: TGTGCCAGCAGCCAAGGACAGGGTTGGTCACCCCTCCACTTT. Its protein is CASSQGQGWSPLHF. The full variable domain, in which reference TRBV5-6 and TRBJ1-6 provide the parts outside the CDR3, is DAGVTQSPTHLIKTRGQQVTLRCSPKSGHDTVSWYQQALGQGPQFIFQYYEEEERQRGNFPDRFSGHQFPNYSSELNVNALLLGDSALYLCASSQGQGWSPLHFGNGTRLTVT.

J is TRBJ2-5 and V is TRBV4-2, with a weak D call TRBD1 (5 bases). The CDR3 has 16 residues. Germline values: CDR1 LGHNA, CDR2 YNFKEQ. V shed 0 bases and J shed 1 base, with 12 bases lying between them. This CDR3 is CASSQDPGKGQETQYF. CDR3 nucleotide sequence: TGTGCCAGCAGCCAAGACCCAGGGAAGGGCCAAGAGACCCAGTACTTC.

The chain carries TRBV27 and TRBJ1-5; tentative D call: TRBD1 (6 bases). V lost 6 bases to trimming and J lost 2 bases, with 17 bases between them. This CDR3 has 16 residues. Germline V gives CDR1 MNHEY, CDR2 SMNVEV (reference sequence). CDR3 nucleotide sequence: TGTGCCAGCAGGCAGGGGAAGGGCGTGGGCAATCAGCCCCAGCATTTT. Amino acid sequence: CASRQGKGVGNQPQHF.